This entry features one TCR beta chain sequence. The record originates from a study of T cell changes during pregnancy in multiple sclerosis. The method was immunoSEQ multiplex PCR; TCRdb's version includes in-frame clones alone and lacks a portion of them. The sample includes about 71,000 clones, approximately 90% of them seen just once. V was trimmed by 6 bases and J by 5 bases, leaving 16 bases between them. This CDR3 comprises 14 residues. Germline assignment: CDR1 SGHAT and CDR2 FQNNGV. The genes are TRBV11-2 and TRBJ1-1; D is ambiguous. The sequence came from a female donor with multiple sclerosis, enrolled in a pregnancy study. Sequenced here: peripheral blood, sampled in the third trimester of pregnancy. CDR3 sequence reads: CASSQEGIETEAFF. The CDR3 region has the DNA TGTGCCAGCAGTCAAGAGGGCATCGAGACTGAAGCTTTCTTT.